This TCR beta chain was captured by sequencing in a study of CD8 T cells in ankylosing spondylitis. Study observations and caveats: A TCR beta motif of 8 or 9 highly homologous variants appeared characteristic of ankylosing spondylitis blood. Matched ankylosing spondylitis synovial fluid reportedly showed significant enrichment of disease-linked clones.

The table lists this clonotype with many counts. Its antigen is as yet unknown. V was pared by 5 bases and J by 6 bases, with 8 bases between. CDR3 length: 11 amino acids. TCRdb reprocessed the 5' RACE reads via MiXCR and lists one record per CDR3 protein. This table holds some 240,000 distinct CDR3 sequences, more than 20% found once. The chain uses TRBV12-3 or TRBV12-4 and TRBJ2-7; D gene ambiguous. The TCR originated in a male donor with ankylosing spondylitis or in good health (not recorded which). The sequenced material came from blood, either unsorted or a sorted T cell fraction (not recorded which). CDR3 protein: CASSDVSEQYF. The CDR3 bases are TGTGCCAGCAGTGACGTGTCCGAGCAGTACTTC.